Shown below are 31 T cell receptor beta chains from a single sample sequenced in a study of blood T cell repertoires in COVID-19. Assay: immunoSEQ multiplex PCR; the TCRdb copy retains only in-frame clones and omits some. Among about 380,000 clones listed, 85% were seen once. Sequencing was performed on peripheral blood. These receptor sequences come from a woman aged 18 to 35 with acute or convalescent COVID-19.

The gene calls are TRBV9 and TRBJ2-7; 8 bases fit TRBD2. The CDR3 length is 15 residues. Trimming at V came to 4 bases and at J to 0 bases, leaving 6 bases not matched to a gene. The germline CDR1 and CDR2 sequences are SGDLS and YYNGEE. Here the CDR3 DNA reads TGTGCCAGCAGCCTTTCACGGGAGGGCTCCTACGAGCAGTACTTC. Encoded protein: CASSLSREGSYEQYF.

The chain couples TRBV23-1 to TRBJ2-7; 10 nucleotides match TRBD1. TRBV23-1 is sorted into the ORF group, with uncertain function. The J segment lost 5 bases and the V segment lost 2 bases, leaving 6 bases of the junction unmatched. The CDR3 sequence is 15 residues long. For the CDR3, the DNA is TGCGCCAGCAGTCAAGAGGGACAGGGGAAAGACGAGCAGTACTTC. Amino acid sequence: CASSQEGQGKDEQYF.

The chain combines TRBV5-1 with TRBJ1-2; D call uncertain. Trimming pared 4 bases from V and 8 bases from J, leaving 15 bases between. There are 13 residues in the CDR3. Looked up from germline, CDR1 is SGHRS and CDR2 is YFSETQ. The CDR3, as DNA: TGCGCCAGCAGCGTGACCGCGACGGGGGGCTACACCTTC. Amino acids: CASSVTATGGYTF.

The chain combines TRBV3-1 (or the pseudogene TRBV3-2) with TRBJ1-1; D possibly corresponds to TRBD1 (5 bases). CDR3 length: 13 amino acids. Germline V gives CDR1 LGHDT, CDR2 YNNKEL (reference sequence). V was pared by 1 base and J by 6 bases, with 9 bases between. CDR3 loop: CASSQVPRAEAFF. DNA of the CDR3: TGTGCCAGCAGCCAAGTCCCCAGGGCTGAAGCTTTCTTT.

This clone was seen once. The V call is TRBV6-5, the J call TRBJ1-4; D is perhaps TRBD1 (5 bases). CDR1 is MNHEY and CDR2 is SVGAGI in the germline V gene. Trimming took 6 bases from V and 5 from J, leaving 13 bases between them. The CDR3 runs 14 residues. CDR3 DNA sequence: TGTGCCAGCAGCTACAAGGCAGGGAATGAAAAACTGTTTTTT. Amino acid sequence: CASSYKAGNEKLFF.

The chain carries TRBV5-4 and TRBJ2-3; 9 bases match TRBD1. This CDR3 is built from 17 residues. J was trimmed by 8 bases and V by 5 bases; bases with no gene match: 18. The germline CDR1 and CDR2 sequences are SGHNT and YYREEE (reference sequence). The DNA for the CDR3 is TGTGCCAGCAGTCCCGGGACAGGGATTAACATCGTTGGTACGCAGTATTTT. This encodes CASSPGTGINIVGTQYF. The entire variable domain, with the rest obtained from reference TRBV5-4 and TRBJ2-3, is as follows: ETGVTQSPTHLIKTRGQQVTLRCSSQSGHNTVSWYQQALGQGPQFIFQYYREEENGRGNFPPRFSGLQFPNYSSELNVNALELDDSALYLCASSPGTGINIVGTQYFGPGTRLTVL.

This clone occurred once. The genes are TRBV9 and TRBJ1-2, with 7 nucleotides matching TRBD1. V was pared by 0 bases and J by 4 bases, with 6 bases of the junction left unmatched. The CDR3 is 15 residues long. Germline V gene lookup returns CDR1 SGDLS and CDR2 YYNGEE. In nucleotides, the CDR3 is TGTGCCAGCAGCGTAGGGGGACAGAGATTCTATGGCTACACCTTC. Translating gives CASSVGGQRFYGYTF. The full variable domain, completed using reference TRBV9 and TRBJ1-2, is DSGVTQTPKHLITATGQRVTLRCSPRSGDLSVYWYQQSLDQGLQFLIQYYNGEERAKGNILERFSAQQFPDLHSELNLSSLELGDSALYFCASSVGGQRFYGYTFGSGTRLTVV.

The chain employs TRBV2 and TRBJ2-5; D is unclear. This CDR3 region has 11 residues. The V end was cut by 7 bases, the J end by 4 bases, with 7 bases between. Germline loops: CDR1 SNHLY, CDR2 FYNNEI. The DNA for the CDR3 is TGTGCCAGCAATGAGCGAGAGACCCAGTACTTC. Translation: CASNERETQYF.

The chain uses TRBV11-3 and TRBJ2-1; 8 bases are shared with TRBD2. There are 15 residues in the CDR3. Trimming removed 5 bases from V and 2 bases from J; junction bases left unmatched: 5. Germline V gene data show CDR1 as SGHNT and CDR2 as YENEEA. CDR3 amino acids: CASSPSGSAYNEQFF. The CDR3 DNA reads as TGTGCCAGCAGCCCAAGCGGGAGCGCCTACAATGAGCAGTTCTTC.

The chain recombines TRBV30 with TRBJ2-7; D might be TRBD1 (6 bases). Germline V lookup: CDR1 GTSNPN, CDR2 SVGIG (reference sequence). This CDR3 has 14 residues. The germline V and J ends were trimmed by 0 bases and 5 bases, with 14 bases remaining between them. CDR3 sequence: CAWSVGQTVHEQYF. CDR3 nucleotide sequence: TGTGCCTGGAGTGTCGGACAGACCGTCCACGAGCAGTACTTC.

The V call is TRBV5-5, the J call TRBJ1-1; D gene uncertain. The CDR3 is 12 residues long. V was clipped by 3 bases and J by 11 bases, with 14 bases between them. In germline, CDR1 is SGHKS, CDR2 YYEKEE (reference sequence). The CDR3 here is CASSYRRARAFF. The CDR3 nucleotides read TGTGCCAGCAGCTACCGGAGGGCGAGGGCTTTCTTT.

The rearrangement joins TRBV30 to TRBJ1-1, with 8 nucleotides matching TRBD1. V was pared by 8 bases and J by 4 bases, with 9 bases of the junction left unmatched. Germline lookup yields CDR1 GTSNPN and CDR2 SVGIG (reference sequence). This CDR3 is built from 13 residues. The CDR3 loop reads CATRTGMSTEAFF. The CDR3 coding sequence is TGTGCCACAAGGACAGGGATGAGCACTGAAGCTTTCTTT.

The rearrangement links TRBV10-3 to TRBJ1-6; 7 nucleotides match TRBD1. Germline CDR1 is ENHRY and CDR2 is SYGVKD. The J segment lost 2 bases and the V segment lost 3 bases, leaving 7 bases of the junction unmatched. There are 17 residues in the CDR3. The CDR3 sequence: CAISEGRGLTYNSPLHF. The CDR3 DNA is TGTGCCATCAGTGAAGGAAGGGGGCTAACCTATAATTCACCCCTCCACTTT.

This clone was detected only a few times. The same CDR3 also results from other DNA sequences found in this sample. V usage is TRBV9 and J usage is TRBJ2-2; D is unresolved. This CDR3 comprises 12 residues. With 2 bases removed from V and 5 bases from J, the gap between germline ends came to 4 bases. Per germline, CDR1 SGDLS and CDR2 YYNGEE. CDR3 protein: CASSVPTGELFF. CDR3 bases: TGTGCCAGCAGCGTCCCTACCGGGGAGCTGTTTTTT. Based on the CDR3 plus reference TRBV9 and TRBJ2-2, the full variable domain is DSGVTQTPKHLITATGQRVTLRCSPRSGDLSVYWYQQSLDQGLQFLIQYYNGEERAKGNILERFSAQQFPDLHSELNLSSLELGDSALYFCASSVPTGELFFGEGSRLTVL.

This chain links TRBV5-6 with TRBJ2-2, with a possible D match to TRBD2 (6 bases). The CDR3 extends over 14 amino acids. V lost 0 bases to trimming and J lost 6 bases, with 9 bases between them. Germline V gene lookup returns CDR1 SGHDT and CDR2 YYEEEE. The CDR3 loop reads CASSLVGGAGELFF. The CDR3 DNA sequence: TGTGCCAGCAGCTTGGTCGGGGGAGCCGGGGAGCTGTTTTTT.

The V and J genes are TRBV5-1 and TRBJ1-3; D remains ambiguous. The ends were cut back, 0 bases at V and 0 bases at J, with 10 bases in the middle. This CDR3 has 16 amino acids. Germline V CDR1 and CDR2: SGHRS, YFSETQ. This CDR3 reads CASSLAGPLSGNTIYF. CDR3 coding DNA: TGCGCCAGCAGCTTGGCGGGTCCTCTCTCTGGAAACACCATATATTTT. Drawing the rest from reference TRBV5-1 and TRBJ1-3, the complete variable domain is KAGVTQTPRYLIKTRGQQVTLSCSPISGHRSVSWYQQTPGQGLQFLFEYFSETQRNKGNFPGRFSGRQFSNSRSEMNVSTLELGDSALYLCASSLAGPLSGNTIYFGEGSWLTVV.

The genes are TRBV21-1 and TRBJ2-7; TRBD1, the table's D call, was not compared with the DNA. TRBV21-1 is described as a pseudogene. This CDR3 is 18 amino acids long. CDR3 nucleotides: TGTGCCAGCAGCAAACTTGCAACTCGACCAGGGAATCTCTACGAGCAGTACTTC. It is translated as CASSKLATRPGNLYEQYF.

In the case of this clone: The sample has other DNA sequences that encode this CDR3 too. The chain has TRBV9 and TRBJ2-5; 10 bases are a match to TRBD2. V shed 2 bases and J 3 bases; nucleotides not matched to a gene: 1. Germline CDR1 reads SGDLS; CDR2 reads YYNGEE. The CDR3 covers 14 residues. DNA for the CDR3: TGTGCCAGCAGCGTTAGCGGGGGGAAAGAGACCCAGTACTTC. It specifies CASSVSGGKETQYF.

CDR3 sequence (DNA): TGTGCCAGCAGTTTGGCTAGCGGGGGGGCCTACGAGCAGTACTTC. Amino acids: CASSLASGGAYEQYF. The chain links TRBV27 to TRBJ2-7, with 12 nucleotides matching TRBD2. Germline assignment: CDR1 MNHEY and CDR2 SMNVEV (reference sequence). This CDR3 has 15 amino acids. The V segment lost 3 bases and the J segment 2 bases; nucleotides outside the gene matches: 2.

The chain has TRBV5-1 and TRBJ2-7; D is unclear. This CDR3 region has 12 residues. The germline CDR1 and CDR2 sequences are SGHRS and YFSETQ. Trimming shortened V by 2 bases and J by 2 bases, and 5 bases separated the two germline ends. CDR3 in amino acids: CASSLTAYEQYF. The CDR3, as DNA: TGCGCCAGCAGCTTAACAGCCTACGAGCAGTACTTC.

The chain recombines TRBV18 with TRBJ2-5; D not certain. Germline-derived CDR1 and CDR2 are KGHSH and LQKENI. Trimming took off 0 bases at V and 4 bases at J, with 9 bases between the two ends. The CDR3 runs 14 residues. CDR3 loop: CASSPPSMAETQYF. As DNA, the CDR3 is TGTGCCAGCTCACCACCTTCAATGGCAGAGACCCAGTACTTC.

This chain joins TRBV19 and TRBJ2-1, with D unclear. Trimming removed 4 bases at V and 0 bases at J, with 10 bases between. Germline CDR1 reads LNHDA; CDR2 reads SQIVND (reference sequence). The CDR3 is 15 residues long. The CDR3 DNA is TGTGCCAGTAGTAACGACATGAGCTCCTACAATGAGCAGTTCTTC. This codes for CASSNDMSSYNEQFF. Full variable domain (remainder filled in from reference TRBV19 and TRBJ2-1): DGGITQSPKYLFRKEGQNVTLSCEQNLNHDAMYWYRQDPGQGLRLIYYSQIVNDFQKGDIAEGYSVSREKKESFPLTVTSAQKNPTAFYLCASSNDMSSYNEQFFGPGTRLTVL.

The chain links TRBV12-3 or TRBV12-4 to TRBJ2-1; D not certain. The CDR3 has 13 amino acids. Deletions cut 6 bases from V and 4 bases from J, with 10 bases between. The CDR3 nucleotides are TGTGCCAGCAGCAGGCATCCTTACAATGAGCAGTTCTTC. Translating it yields CASSRHPYNEQFF.

The V and J genes are TRBV5-1 and TRBJ1-1; 8 positions agree with TRBD1. The germline V gene has CDR1 SGHRS and CDR2 YFSETQ. The junction had 17 bases not matched to a gene; V was cut back by 4 bases and J by 3 bases. The CDR3 is 18 residues long. CDR3 nucleotides: TGCGCCAGCAGCGACGGACAGGGTGCGAGTTCGGGTTACACTGAAGCTTTCTTT. This encodes CASSDGQGASSGYTEAFF.

CDR3 amino acids: CASSAGQSSYEQYF. The CDR3, as DNA: TGCGCCAGCAGCGCCGGACAGAGCTCCTACGAGCAGTACTTC. The V call is TRBV5-1, the J call TRBJ2-7, with D possibly matching TRBD1 (6 bases). The CDR3 is 14 residues long. Germline loops: CDR1 SGHRS, CDR2 YFSETQ. V shed 4 bases and J shed 0 bases, with 11 bases lying between them. The complete variable domain, with remaining parts taken from reference TRBV5-1 and TRBJ2-7, reads KAGVTQTPRYLIKTRGQQVTLSCSPISGHRSVSWYQQTPGQGLQFLFEYFSETQRNKGNFPGRFSGRQFSNSRSEMNVSTLELGDSALYLCASSAGQSSYEQYFGPGTRLTVT.

The V call is TRBV10-2, the J call TRBJ1-5, with TRBD1 matching over 10 bases. The germline gives CDR1 WSHSY, CDR2 SAAADI. This CDR3 contains 16 residues. V lost 2 bases to trimming and J lost 7 bases; unmatched junction nucleotides: 8. The DNA of the CDR3 is TGCGCCAGCAGTGAGAGGGGACAGGGGAAAGGCCAGCCCCAGCATTTT. As protein: CASSERGQGKGQPQHF.

The gene calls are TRBV5-1 and TRBJ2-7; D may be TRBD2 (6 bases). CDR3 size: 19 residues. With 4 bases removed from V and 2 bases from J, the gap between germline ends came to 28 bases. Germline V gives CDR1 SGHRS, CDR2 YFSETQ. In nucleotides, the CDR3 is TGCGCCAGCAGCATACCCCGGGACTCCCTATACTCCGTCGCCTACGAGCAGTACTTC. Protein: CASSIPRDSLYSVAYEQYF.

This chain uses TRBV10-2 with TRBJ2-7, with 9 bases that match TRBD2. V lost 7 bases and J lost 3; bases outside the gene matches: 7. The CDR3 loop spans 14 amino acids. Germline loops: CDR1 WSHSY, CDR2 SAAADI. The CDR3 DNA sequence: TGCGCCAGCAAATCCGGGACTAGCAACTACGAGCAGTACTTC. As protein: CASKSGTSNYEQYF.

The genes are TRBV5-1 and TRBJ2-7; 7 bases align to TRBD1. CDR3 length: 15 residues. J gave up 2 bases and V 4 bases, and 9 bases lay outside the gene matches. Germline V gene lookup returns CDR1 SGHRS and CDR2 YFSETQ. The CDR3 sequence is CASSEYGTDPYEQYF. In nucleotides, the CDR3 is TGCGCCAGCAGCGAGTATGGGACAGACCCCTACGAGCAGTACTTC.

In this sample, this clone turned up a few times. This sequence joins TRBV3-1 (or the pseudogene TRBV3-2) and TRBJ1-3; no clear D. The length of the CDR3 is 16 residues. Germline V gene data show CDR1 as LGHDT and CDR2 as YNNKEL (reference sequence). V was trimmed by 0 bases and J by 0 bases, leaving 9 bases between them. The CDR3 sequence: CASSQDDTYSGNTIYF. CDR3 sequence (DNA): TGTGCCAGCAGCCAAGATGACACCTACTCTGGAAACACCATATATTTT.

The chain uses TRBV5-1 and TRBJ2-3, with TRBD1 matching over 7 bases. Trimming cost V 1 base and J 1 base; bases outside gene matches: 3. The CDR3 contains 15 residues. In germline, CDR1 is SGHRS, CDR2 YFSETQ. The CDR3 sequence: CASSLPGQGTDTQYF. DNA of the CDR3: TGCGCCAGCAGCTTGCCCGGACAGGGCACAGATACGCAGTATTTT.